This T cell receptor beta chain was sequenced during a study of T cells after yellow fever vaccination. Production of TCR cDNA was by 5'RACE template switching, which also added a universal primer site and UMIs. TCRdb re-derived calls from the 5' RACE reads in MiXCR, one entry per CDR3 protein. The sample has 500,000 to 650,000 distinct CDR3 sequences, about 15% seen once. Study-wide findings and caveats: Weaker in magnitude, the secondary response showed a faster peak on day 5 versus 15.

For this clonotype: Its cognate antigen is unknown.

V shed 6 bases, J shed 6 bases, and the junction held 11 bases outside the gene matches. The CDR3 covers 15 residues. The origin of this receptor is a man between 18 and 35 years old who received the YFV17D yellow fever vaccine. This sample comprised PBMCs, obtained around 5 days after the first yellow fever vaccination. The J gene is TRBJ2-7, the V gene TRBV12-3 or TRBV12-4; 10 bases agree with TRBD1. Written as DNA, the CDR3 is TGTGCCAGCAGGTTCACCGGGACAGGGGACGGCGAGCAGTACTTC. The encoded protein is CASRFTGTGDGEQYF.